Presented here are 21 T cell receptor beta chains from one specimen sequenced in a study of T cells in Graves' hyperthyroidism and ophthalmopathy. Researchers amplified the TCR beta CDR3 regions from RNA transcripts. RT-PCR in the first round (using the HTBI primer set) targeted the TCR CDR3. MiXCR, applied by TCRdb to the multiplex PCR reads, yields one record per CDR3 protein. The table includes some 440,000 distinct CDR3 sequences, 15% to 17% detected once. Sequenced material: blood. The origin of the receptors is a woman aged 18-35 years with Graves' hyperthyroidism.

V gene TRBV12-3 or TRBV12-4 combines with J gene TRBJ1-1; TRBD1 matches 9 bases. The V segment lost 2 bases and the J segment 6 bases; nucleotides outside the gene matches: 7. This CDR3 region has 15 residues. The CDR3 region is CASSLKDRGNSEAFF. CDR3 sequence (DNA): TGTGCCAGCAGTTTAAAAGACAGGGGGAATTCTGAAGCTTTCTTT.

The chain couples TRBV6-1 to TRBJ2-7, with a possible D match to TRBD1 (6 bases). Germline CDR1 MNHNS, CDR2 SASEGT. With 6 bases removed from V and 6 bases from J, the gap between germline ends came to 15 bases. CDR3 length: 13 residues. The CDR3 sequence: CASSLDRFGEQYF. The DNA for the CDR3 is TGTGCCAGCAGCCTCGACAGGTTCGGCGAGCAGTACTTC.

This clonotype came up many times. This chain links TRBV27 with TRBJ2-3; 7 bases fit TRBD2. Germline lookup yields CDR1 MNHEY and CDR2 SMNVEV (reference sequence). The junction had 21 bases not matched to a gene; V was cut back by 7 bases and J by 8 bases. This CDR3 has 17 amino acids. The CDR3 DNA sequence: TGTGCCAGCACCCCCCTTGGGGCGGGAGAGCTTATTAGTACGCAGTATTTT. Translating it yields CASTPLGAGELISTQYF.

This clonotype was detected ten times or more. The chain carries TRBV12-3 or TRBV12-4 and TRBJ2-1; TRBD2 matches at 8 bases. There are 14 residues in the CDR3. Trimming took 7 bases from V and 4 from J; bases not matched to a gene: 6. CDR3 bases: TGTGCCAGCAACCCGGGGGGGAAGTACAATGAGCAGTTCTTC. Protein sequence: CASNPGGKYNEQFF.

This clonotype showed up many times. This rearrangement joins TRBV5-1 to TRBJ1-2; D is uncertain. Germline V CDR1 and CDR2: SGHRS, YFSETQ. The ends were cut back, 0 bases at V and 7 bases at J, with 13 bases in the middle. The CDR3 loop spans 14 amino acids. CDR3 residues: CASSLVAATGGYTF. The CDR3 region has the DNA TGCGCCAGCAGCTTGGTGGCCGCAACGGGTGGCTACACCTTC.

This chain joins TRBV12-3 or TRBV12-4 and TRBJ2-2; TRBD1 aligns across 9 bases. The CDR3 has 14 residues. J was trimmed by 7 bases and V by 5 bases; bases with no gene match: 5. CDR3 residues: CASSAYRGRGELFF. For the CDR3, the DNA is TGTGCCAGCAGTGCCTACAGGGGGCGCGGGGAGCTGTTTTTT.

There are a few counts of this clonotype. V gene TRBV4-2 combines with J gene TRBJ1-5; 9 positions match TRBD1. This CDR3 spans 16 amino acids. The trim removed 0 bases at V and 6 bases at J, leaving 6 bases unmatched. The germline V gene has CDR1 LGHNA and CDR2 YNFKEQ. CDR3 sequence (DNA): TGTGCCAGCAGCCAAGATGGGGACAGGGATCCTCAGCCCCAGCATTTT. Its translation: CASSQDGDRDPQPQHF.

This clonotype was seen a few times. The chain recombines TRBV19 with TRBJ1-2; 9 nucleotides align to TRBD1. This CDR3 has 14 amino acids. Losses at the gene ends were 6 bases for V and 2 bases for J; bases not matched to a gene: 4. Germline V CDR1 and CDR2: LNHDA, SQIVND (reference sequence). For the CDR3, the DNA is TGTGCCAGTAGCCTTGACAGGGGGAACTATGGCTACACCTTC. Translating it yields CASSLDRGNYGYTF.

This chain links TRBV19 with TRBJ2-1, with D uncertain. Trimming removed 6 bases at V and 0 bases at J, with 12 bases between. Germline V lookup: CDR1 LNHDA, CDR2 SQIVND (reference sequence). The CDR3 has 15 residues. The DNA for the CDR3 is TGTGCCAGTAGCTTAAACCCACGCTCCTACAATGAGCAGTTCTTC. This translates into CASSLNPRSYNEQFF.

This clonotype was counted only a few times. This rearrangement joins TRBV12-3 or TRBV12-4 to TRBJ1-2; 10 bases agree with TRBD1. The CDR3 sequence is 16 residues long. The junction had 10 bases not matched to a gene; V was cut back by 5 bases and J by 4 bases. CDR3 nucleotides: TGTGCCAGCAGTGTGGTGAAGGGACAGGGGTTCTATGGCTACACCTTC. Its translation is CASSVVKGQGFYGYTF.

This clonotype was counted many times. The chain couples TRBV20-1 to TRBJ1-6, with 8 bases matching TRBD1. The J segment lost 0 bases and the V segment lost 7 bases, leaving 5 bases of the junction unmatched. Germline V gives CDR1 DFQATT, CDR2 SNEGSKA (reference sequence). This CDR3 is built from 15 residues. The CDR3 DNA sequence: TGCAGTGTCCGACAGGGGACCTCCTATAATTCACCCCTCCACTTT. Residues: CSVRQGTSYNSPLHF.

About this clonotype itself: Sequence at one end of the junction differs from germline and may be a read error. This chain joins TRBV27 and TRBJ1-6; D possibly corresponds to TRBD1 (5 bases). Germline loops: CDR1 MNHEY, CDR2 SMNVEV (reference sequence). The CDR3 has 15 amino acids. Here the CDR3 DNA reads TGTGCCAGCAGTCCGCTGACAGAATTAAATTCACCCCCCCACTTT. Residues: CASSPLTELNSPPHF.

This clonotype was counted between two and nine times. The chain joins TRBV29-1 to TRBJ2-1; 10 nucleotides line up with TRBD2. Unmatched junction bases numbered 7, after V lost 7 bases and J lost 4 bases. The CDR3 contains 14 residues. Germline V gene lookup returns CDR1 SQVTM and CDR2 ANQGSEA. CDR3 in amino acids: CSGRLAGVYNEQFF. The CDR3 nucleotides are TGCAGCGGTCGGCTAGCGGGAGTTTACAATGAGCAGTTCTTC.

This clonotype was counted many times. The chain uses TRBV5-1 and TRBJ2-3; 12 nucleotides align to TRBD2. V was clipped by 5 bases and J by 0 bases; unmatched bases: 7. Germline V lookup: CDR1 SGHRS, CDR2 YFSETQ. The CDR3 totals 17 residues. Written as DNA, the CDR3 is TGCGCCAGCAGATCCTCCGGGACTAGCGGGAGCACAGATACGCAGTATTTT. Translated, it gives CASRSSGTSGSTDTQYF.

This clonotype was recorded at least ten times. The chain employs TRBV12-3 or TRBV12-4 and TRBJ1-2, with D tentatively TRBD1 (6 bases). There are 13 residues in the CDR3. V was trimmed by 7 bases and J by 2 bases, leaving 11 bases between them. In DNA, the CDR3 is TGTGCCAGCACCCCGGGGGGCAACTATGGCTACACCTTC. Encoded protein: CASTPGGNYGYTF.

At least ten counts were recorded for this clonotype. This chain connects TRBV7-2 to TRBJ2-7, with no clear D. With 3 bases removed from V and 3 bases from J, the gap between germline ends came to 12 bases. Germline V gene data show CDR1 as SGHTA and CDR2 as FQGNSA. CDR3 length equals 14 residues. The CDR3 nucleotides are TGTGCCAGCAGCTTGGGCGGAGCCGGCTACGAGCAGTACTTC. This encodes CASSLGGAGYEQYF.

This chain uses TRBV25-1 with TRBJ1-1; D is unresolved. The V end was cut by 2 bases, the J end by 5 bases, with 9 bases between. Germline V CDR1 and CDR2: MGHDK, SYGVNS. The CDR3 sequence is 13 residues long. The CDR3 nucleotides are TGTGCCAGCAGTGAACCCGGGTTTACTGAAGCTTTCTTT. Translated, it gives CASSEPGFTEAFF. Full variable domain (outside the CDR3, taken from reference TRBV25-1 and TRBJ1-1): EADIYQTPRYLVIGTGKKITLECSQTMGHDKMYWYQQDPGMELHLIHYSYGVNSTEKGDLSSESTVSRIRTEHFPLTLESARPSHTSQYLCASSEPGFTEAFFGQGTRLTVV.

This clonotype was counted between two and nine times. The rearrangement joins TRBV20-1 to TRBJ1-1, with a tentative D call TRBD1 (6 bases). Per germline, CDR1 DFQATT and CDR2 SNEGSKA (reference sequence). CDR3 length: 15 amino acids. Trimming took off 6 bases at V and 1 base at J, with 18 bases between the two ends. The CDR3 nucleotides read TGCAGTGCCCCTGAACCGGACAGAGGGAACACTGAAGCTTTCTTT. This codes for CSAPEPDRGNTEAFF.

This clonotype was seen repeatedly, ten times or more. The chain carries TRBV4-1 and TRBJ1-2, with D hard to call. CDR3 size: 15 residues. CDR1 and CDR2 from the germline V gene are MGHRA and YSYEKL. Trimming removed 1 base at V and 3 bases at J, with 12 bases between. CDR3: CASSQVSGLDYGYTF. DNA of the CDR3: TGCGCCAGCAGCCAAGTATCGGGTCTTGACTATGGCTACACCTTC.

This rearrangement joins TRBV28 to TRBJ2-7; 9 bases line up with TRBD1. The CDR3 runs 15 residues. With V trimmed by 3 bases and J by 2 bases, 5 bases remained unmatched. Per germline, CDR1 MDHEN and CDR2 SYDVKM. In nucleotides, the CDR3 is TGTGCCAGCAGTTTCACGGGACAGGGAACCTACGAGCAGTACTTC. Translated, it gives CASSFTGQGTYEQYF.

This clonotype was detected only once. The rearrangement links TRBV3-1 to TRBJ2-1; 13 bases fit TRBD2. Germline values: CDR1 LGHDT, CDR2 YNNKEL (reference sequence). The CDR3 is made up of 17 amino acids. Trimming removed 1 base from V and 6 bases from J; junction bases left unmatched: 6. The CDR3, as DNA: TGTGCCAGCAGCCAAGTACCCGGACTAGCGGGGGCCAATGAGCAGTTCTTC. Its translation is CASSQVPGLAGANEQFF.